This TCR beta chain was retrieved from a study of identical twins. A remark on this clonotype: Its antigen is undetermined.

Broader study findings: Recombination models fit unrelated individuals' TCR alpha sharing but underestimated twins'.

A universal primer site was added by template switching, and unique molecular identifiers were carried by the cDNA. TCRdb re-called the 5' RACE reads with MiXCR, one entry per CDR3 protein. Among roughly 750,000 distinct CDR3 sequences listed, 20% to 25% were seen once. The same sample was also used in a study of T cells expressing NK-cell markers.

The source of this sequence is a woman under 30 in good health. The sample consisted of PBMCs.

The CDR3 loop reads CASRGQGRIYTQYF. CDR3 in DNA: TGTGCCAGCAGAGGACAGGGTCGTATCTATACGCAGTATTTT. This chain uses TRBV6-1 with TRBJ2-3, with TRBD1 matching 8 bases. This CDR3 comprises 14 residues. Germline CDR1 and CDR2: MNHNS and SASEGT. The V segment lost 6 bases and the J segment 7 bases; nucleotides outside the gene matches: 9.